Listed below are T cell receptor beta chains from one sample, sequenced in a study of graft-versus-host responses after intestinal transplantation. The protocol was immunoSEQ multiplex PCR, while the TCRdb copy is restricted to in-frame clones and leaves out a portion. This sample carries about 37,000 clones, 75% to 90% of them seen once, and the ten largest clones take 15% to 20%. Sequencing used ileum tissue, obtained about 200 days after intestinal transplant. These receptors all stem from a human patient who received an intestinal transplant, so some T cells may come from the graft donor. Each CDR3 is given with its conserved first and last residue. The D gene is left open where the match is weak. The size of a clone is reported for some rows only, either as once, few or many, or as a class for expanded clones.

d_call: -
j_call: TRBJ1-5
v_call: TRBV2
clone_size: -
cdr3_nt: TGTGCCAGCAGTGGGGTTCTCCTTAGCAATCAGCCCCAGCATTTT
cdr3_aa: CASSGVLLSNQPQHF

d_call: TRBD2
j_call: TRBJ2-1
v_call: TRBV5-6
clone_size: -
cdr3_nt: TGTGCCAGCAGCTTGGTTCTTACTAGCGGGGGGATAAATGAGCAGTTCTTC
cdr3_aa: CASSLVLTSGGINEQFF

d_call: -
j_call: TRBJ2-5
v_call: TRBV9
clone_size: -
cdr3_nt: TGTGCCAGCAGCGTAGAAACCCAAGAGACCCAGTACTTC
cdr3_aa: CASSVETQETQYF

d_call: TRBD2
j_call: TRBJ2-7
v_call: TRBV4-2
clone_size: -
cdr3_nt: TGTGCCAGCAGACAAACGTCTCTAGCGGGAGGGGACGAGCAGTACTTC
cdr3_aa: CASRQTSLAGGDEQYF

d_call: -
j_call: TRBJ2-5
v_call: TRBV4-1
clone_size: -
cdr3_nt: TGCGCCAGCAGCCAACCCCGGGGGACCCAGTACTTC
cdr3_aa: CASSQPRGTQYF

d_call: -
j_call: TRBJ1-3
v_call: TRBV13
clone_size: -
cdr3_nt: TGTGCCAGCAGCTTATTGCTTCCATTAGGGAACACCATATATTTT
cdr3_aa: CASSLLLPLGNTIYF

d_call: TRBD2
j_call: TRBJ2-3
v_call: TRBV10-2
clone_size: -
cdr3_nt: TGCGCCAGCAGTGAAGCGGGGGGCACAGATACGCAGTATTTT
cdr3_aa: CASSEAGGTDTQYF

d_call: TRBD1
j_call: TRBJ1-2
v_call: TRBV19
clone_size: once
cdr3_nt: TGTGCCAGTAGTGTGGCCGGGACAGGGACCTATGGCTACACCTTC
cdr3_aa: CASSVAGTGTYGYTF

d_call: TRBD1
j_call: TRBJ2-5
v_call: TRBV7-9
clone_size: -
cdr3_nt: TGTGCCAGCAGCCTAGGACAGGGACAAGAGACCCAGTACTTC
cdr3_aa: CASSLGQGQETQYF

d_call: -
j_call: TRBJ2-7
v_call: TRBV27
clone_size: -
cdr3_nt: TGTGCCAGCAGTTTATCGAACTGGGGGACGAACGAGCAGTACTTC
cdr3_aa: CASSLSNWGTNEQYF

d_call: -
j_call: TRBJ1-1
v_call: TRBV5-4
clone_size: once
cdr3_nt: TGTGCCAGCAGCACTACAGGGTACACTGAAGCTTTCTTT
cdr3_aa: CASSTTGYTEAFF